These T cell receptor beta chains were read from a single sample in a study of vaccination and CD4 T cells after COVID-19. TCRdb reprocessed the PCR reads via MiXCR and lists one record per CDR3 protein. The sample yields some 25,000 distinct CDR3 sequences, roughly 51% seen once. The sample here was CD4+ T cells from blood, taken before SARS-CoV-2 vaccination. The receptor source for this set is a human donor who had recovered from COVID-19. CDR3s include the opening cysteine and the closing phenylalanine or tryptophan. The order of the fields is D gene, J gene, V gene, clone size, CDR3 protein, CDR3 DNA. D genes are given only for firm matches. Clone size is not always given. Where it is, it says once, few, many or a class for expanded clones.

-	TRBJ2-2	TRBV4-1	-	CASSSGGARTGELFF	TGCGCCAGCAGTTCCGGGGGAGCGCGGACCGGGGAGCTGTTTTTT
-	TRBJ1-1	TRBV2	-	CASSATEGQNEAFF	TGTGCCAGCAGTGCTACTGAAGGACAGAACGAAGCTTTCTTT
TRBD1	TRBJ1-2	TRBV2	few	CASRDGTGVIYGYTF	TGTGCCAGCAGGGACGGGACAGGGGTCATCTATGGCTACACCTTC
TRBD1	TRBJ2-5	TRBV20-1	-	CSANVQGWETQYF	TGCAGTGCTAACGTACAGGGGTGGGAGACCCAGTACTTC
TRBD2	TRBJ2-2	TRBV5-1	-	CASSLLAGGWRTGELFF	TGCGCCAGCAGCTTGCTAGCGGGAGGCTGGCGGACCGGGGAGCTGTTTTTT
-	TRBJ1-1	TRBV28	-	CASSRGGLRSTEAFF	TGTGCCAGCAGCCGAGGGGGGTTGCGGAGCACTGAAGCTTTCTTT
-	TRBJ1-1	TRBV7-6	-	CASSSLLQTNTEAFF	TGTGCCAGCAGCTCCCTTCTACAGACGAACACTGAAGCTTTCTTT
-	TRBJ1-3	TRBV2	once	CASTKGEGGNGNTIYF	TGTGCCAGCACCAAAGGGGAGGGAGGTAACGGAAACACCATATATTTT
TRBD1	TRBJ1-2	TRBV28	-	CASSSDRDYGYTF	TGTGCCAGCAGTTCGGACAGGGACTATGGCTACACCTTC
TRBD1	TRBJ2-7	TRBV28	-	CASRTGTAYEQYF	TGTGCCAGCCGGACTGGGACAGCCTACGAGCAGTACTTC
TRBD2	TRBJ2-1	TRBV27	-	CASRHRTTLAGDFEQFF	TGTGCCAGCAGACACCGGACCACTCTAGCGGGAGATTTTGAGCAGTTCTTC
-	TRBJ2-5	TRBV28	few	CASSLSGQGAGETQYF	TGTGCCAGCAGTTTGTCGGGACAAGGGGCTGGTGAGACCCAGTACTTC
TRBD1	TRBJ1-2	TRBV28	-	CASSLRQGGNYGYTF	TGTGCCAGCAGTTTAAGACAGGGCGGTAACTATGGCTACACCTTC
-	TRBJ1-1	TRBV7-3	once	CASSLNPGGRNTEAFF	TGTGCCAGCAGCTTAAACCCCGGAGGGCGGAACACTGAAGCTTTCTTT
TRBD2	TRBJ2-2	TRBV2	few	CATERERTGELFF	TGTGCCACCGAGCGGGAGAGGACCGGGGAGCTGTTTTTT
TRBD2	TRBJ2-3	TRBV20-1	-	CSAREPPRVGTSGRVMTDTQYF	TGCAGTGCTAGAGAGCCCCCAAGGGTCGGGACTAGCGGGAGGGTGATGACAGATACGCAGTATTTT
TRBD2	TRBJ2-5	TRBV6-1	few	CASSATSGGGETQYF	TGTGCCAGCAGTGCCACTAGCGGGGGTGGGGAGACCCAGTACTTC
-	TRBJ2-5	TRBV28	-	CASSSGQETQYF	TGTGCCAGCAGTAGCGGCCAAGAGACCCAGTACTTC
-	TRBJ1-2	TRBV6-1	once	CASRIRGDYGYTF	TGTGCCAGCAGGATACGGGGCGACTATGGCTACACCTTC
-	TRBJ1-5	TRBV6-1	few	CASSHLPWTEGVGNQPQHF	TGTGCCAGCAGTCACCTCCCCTGGACTGAGGGGGTAGGCAATCAGCCCCAGCATTTT
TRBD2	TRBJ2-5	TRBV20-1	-	CSTGGSVGGNSFQETQYF	TGCAGTACCGGGGGGTCAGTGGGTGGCAATAGCTTTCAAGAGACCCAGTACTTC
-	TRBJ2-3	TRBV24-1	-	CATSDWDFRGVDTQYF	TGTGCCACCAGTGATTGGGACTTCCGAGGGGTAGATACGCAGTATTTT
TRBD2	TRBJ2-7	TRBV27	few	CASKGLAGPYEQYF	TGTGCCAGCAAAGGACTAGCGGGCCCCTACGAGCAGTACTTC
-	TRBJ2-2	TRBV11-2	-	CASSLGQGSFTGELFF	TGTGCCAGCAGCTTAGGCCAGGGTTCCTTCACCGGGGAGCTGTTTTTT
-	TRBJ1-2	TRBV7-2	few	CASSLTRSAQVYGYTF	TGTGCCAGCAGCTTAACAAGATCCGCACAAGTCTATGGCTACACCTTC
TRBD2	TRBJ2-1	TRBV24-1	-	CATSLRLAGGYNEQFF	TGTGCCACCAGCCTCAGACTAGCGGGAGGCTACAATGAGCAGTTCTTC
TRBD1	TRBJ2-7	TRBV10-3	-	CAITGQGNSYEQYF	TGTGCCATCACGGGACAGGGGAACTCCTACGAGCAGTACTTC
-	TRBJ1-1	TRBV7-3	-	CASSHDGAGPEAFF	TGTGCCAGCAGCCACGATGGGGCCGGGCCTGAAGCTTTCTTT
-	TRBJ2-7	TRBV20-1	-	CSARPRSSYEQYF	TGCAGTGCTAGACCGCGGAGCTCCTACGAGCAGTACTTC
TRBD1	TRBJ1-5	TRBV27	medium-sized	CASSIDRGNQPQHF	TGTGCCAGCAGTATCGACAGGGGGAATCAGCCCCAGCATTTT
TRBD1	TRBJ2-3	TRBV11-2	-	CASSFVTGGAADTQYF	TGTGCCAGCAGCTTCGTGACAGGGGGGGCAGCAGATACGCAGTATTTT
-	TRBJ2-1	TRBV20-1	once	CSAGQIANEQFF	TGCAGTGCTGGCCAAATCGCTAATGAGCAGTTCTTC
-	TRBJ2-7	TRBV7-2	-	CASSLGTEVYEQYF	TGTGCCAGCAGCTTAGGGACAGAGGTCTACGAGCAGTACTTC
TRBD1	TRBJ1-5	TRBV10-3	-	CAISERTGGSIRPQHF	TGTGCCATCAGTGAAAGGACAGGAGGGAGTATACGGCCCCAGCATTTT
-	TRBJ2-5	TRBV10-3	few	CAIKSQETQYF	TGTGCCATCAAAAGCCAAGAGACCCAGTACTTC
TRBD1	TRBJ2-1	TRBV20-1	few	CSARDPGTGGNEQFF	TGCAGTGCTAGAGATCCCGGGACAGGGGGAAATGAGCAGTTCTTC
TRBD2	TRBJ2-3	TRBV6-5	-	CASSYRLAGGDTQYF	TGTGCCAGCAGTTACCGGCTAGCGGGAGGAGATACGCAGTATTTT
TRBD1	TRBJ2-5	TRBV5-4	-	CASSLKQGDETQYF	TGTGCCAGCAGCTTGAAGCAGGGGGATGAGACCCAGTACTTC
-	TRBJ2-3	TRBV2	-	CASSVKGTDTQYF	TGTGCCAGCAGCGTCAAGGGAACAGATACGCAGTATTTT
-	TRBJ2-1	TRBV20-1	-	CSARDPITEQFF	TGCAGTGCTAGAGATCCTATTACTGAGCAGTTCTTC
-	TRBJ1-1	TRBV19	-	CASSEGGNTEAFF	TGTGCCAGTAGTGAGGGGGGGAACACTGAAGCTTTCTTT
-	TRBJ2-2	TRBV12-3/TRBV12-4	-	CASSLPSGELFF	TGTGCCAGCAGTCTCCCCTCCGGGGAGCTGTTTTTT
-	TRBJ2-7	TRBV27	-	CATSRAGSKSYEQYF	TGTGCCACCTCAAGGGCCGGGAGTAAGTCCTACGAGCAGTACTTC
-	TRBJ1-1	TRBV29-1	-	CSVRSAAGPGFTEAFF	TGCAGCGTTCGGTCGGCTGCGGGACCTGGGTTCACTGAAGCTTTCTTT
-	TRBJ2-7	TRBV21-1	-	CASSPLSRDDYEQYF	TGTGCCAGCAGCCCTCTTTCCCGGGACGATTACGAGCAGTACTTC
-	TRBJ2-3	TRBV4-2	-	CASSQDFRITDTQYF	TGTGCCAGCAGCCAAGATTTCAGAATCACAGATACGCAGTATTTT
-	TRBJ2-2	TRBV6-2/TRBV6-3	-	CASSYSFVVTGELFF	TGTGCCAGCAGTTACTCGTTCGTCGTAACCGGGGAGCTGTTTTTT
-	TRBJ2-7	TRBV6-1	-	CASTPVNGEQYF	TGTGCCAGCACCCCCGTTAACGGCGAGCAGTACTTC